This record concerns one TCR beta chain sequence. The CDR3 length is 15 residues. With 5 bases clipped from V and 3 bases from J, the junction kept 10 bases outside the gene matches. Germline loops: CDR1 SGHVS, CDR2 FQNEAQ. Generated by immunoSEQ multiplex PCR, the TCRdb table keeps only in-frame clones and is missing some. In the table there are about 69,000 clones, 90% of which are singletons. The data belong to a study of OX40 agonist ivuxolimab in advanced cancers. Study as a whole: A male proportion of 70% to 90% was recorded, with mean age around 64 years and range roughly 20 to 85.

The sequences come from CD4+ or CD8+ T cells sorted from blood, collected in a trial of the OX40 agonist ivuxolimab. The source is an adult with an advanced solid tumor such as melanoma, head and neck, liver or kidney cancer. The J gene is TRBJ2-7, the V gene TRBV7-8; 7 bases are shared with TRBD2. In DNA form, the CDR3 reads TGTGCCAGCAGCGACCCCTGGACTAGTTTCTACGAGCAGTACTTC. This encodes CASSDPWTSFYEQYF. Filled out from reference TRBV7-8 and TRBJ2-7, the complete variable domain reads GAGVSQSPRYKVAKRGQDVALRCDPISGHVSLFWYQQALGQGPEFLTYFQNEAQLDKSGLPSDRFFAERPEGSVSTLKIQRTQQEDSAVYLCASSDPWTSFYEQYFGPGTRLTVT.